The 23 T cell receptor beta chains given below trace back to one sample, sequenced in a study of T cells in Graves' hyperthyroidism and ophthalmopathy. The TCR beta CDR3 regions underwent amplification using RNA transcripts as the source. First-round RT-PCR of the TCR CDR3 relied on the HTBI primer set. Each CDR3 protein gets one entry after TCRdb re-called the multiplex PCR reads with MiXCR. The sample consists of 660,000 or so distinct CDR3 sequences, approximately 42% of them appearing once. The sequenced sample consisted of peripheral blood or thyroid tissue (not recorded which). These receptors originate from an adult man with Graves' disease, either hyperthyroidism or ophthalmopathy (not recorded which).

This chain joins TRBV5-8 and TRBJ1-3; D is unresolved. Germline CDR1 reads SGHTS; CDR2 reads YDEGEE. The ends were cut back, 3 bases at V and 1 base at J, with 11 bases in the middle. CDR3 length: 15 residues. CDR3 loop: CASSSGDTSGNTIYF. DNA for the CDR3: TGTGCCAGCAGCTCTGGGGATACATCTGGAAACACCATATATTTT.

This clonotype was recorded a few times. The chain joins TRBV6-6 to TRBJ1-3; D ambiguous. From germline, CDR1 is MNHNY and CDR2 SVGAGI (reference sequence). The CDR3 consists of 13 residues. V lost 5 bases, J lost 3 bases, and 8 bases lay in between. The DNA for the CDR3 is TGTGCCAGCAGTGAAGATTTTGGAAACACCATATATTTT. As protein: CASSEDFGNTIYF.

V gene TRBV20-1 combines with J gene TRBJ1-2; 9 bases agree with TRBD1. The CDR3 spans 13 residues. Losses at the gene ends were 4 bases for V and 4 bases for J; bases not matched to a gene: 4. CDR1 DFQATT and CDR2 SNEGSKA come from the germline V gene (reference sequence). Here the CDR3 reads CSATGQGSYGYTF. The DNA of the CDR3 is TGCAGTGCTACGGGACAGGGCAGCTATGGCTACACCTTC.

The table lists this clonotype with a few counts. The rearrangement uses TRBV19 and TRBJ1-2, with 7 nucleotides matching TRBD1. Germline V lookup: CDR1 LNHDA, CDR2 SQIVND (reference sequence). The trim removed 7 bases at V and 8 bases at J, leaving 19 bases unmatched. The CDR3 loop spans 16 amino acids. Here the CDR3 reads CASTRLDRASFGGYTF. For the CDR3, the DNA is TGTGCCAGTACCCGCCTTGACAGGGCTTCGTTCGGAGGCTACACCTTC.

This clonotype was picked up many times. The V and J genes are TRBV5-1 and TRBJ1-2; D perhaps matches TRBD1 (6 bases). The CDR3 length is 14 residues. The V end was cut by 4 bases, the J end by 2 bases, with 12 bases between. Per germline, CDR1 SGHRS and CDR2 YFSETQ. CDR3 sequence reads: CASSPQQGNYGYTF. For the CDR3, the DNA is TGCGCCAGCAGCCCACAACAGGGAAACTATGGCTACACCTTC.

Details on this clonotype: This may arise from a read error, as a much more abundant clone is one base away. The chain uses TRBV7-9 and TRBJ2-7; 7 bases fit TRBD1. After removal of 10 bases from V and 2 bases from J, the junction contained 14 bases not matched to a gene. Germline lookup yields CDR1 SEHNR and CDR2 FQNEAQ (reference sequence). This CDR3 contains 15 residues. CDR3 DNA: TGTGCCACCAGTGATCCACATGGGACAGCCTACGAGCAGTACTTC. Its translation is CATSDPHGTAYEQYF. The full variable domain, its missing parts supplied by reference TRBV7-9 and TRBJ2-7, is DTGVSQNPRHKITKRGQNVTFRCDPISEHNRLYWYRQTLGQGPEFLTYFQNEAQLEKSRLLSDRFSAERPKGSFSTLEIQRTEQGDSAMYLCATSDPHGTAYEQYFGPGTRLTVT.

About this clonotype itself: The junction and the germline gene differ at one end; a read error may be behind it. CDR3 loop: CAGSLSVGQPQHF. CDR3 DNA: TGTGCCGGCAGCTTATCAGTGGGTCAGCCCCAGCATTTT. The V and J genes are TRBV7-9 and TRBJ1-5; D call uncertain. The CDR3 is 13 residues long. Germline loops: CDR1 SEHNR, CDR2 FQNEAQ (reference sequence).

V is TRBV9 and J is TRBJ1-2; D perhaps matches TRBD1 (5 bases). CDR3 length: 15 amino acids. Germline values: CDR1 SGDLS, CDR2 YYNGEE. Trimming removed 3 bases at V and 5 bases at J, with 17 bases between. The CDR3 loop is CASSGSRDFGYGYTF. CDR3 DNA sequence: TGTGCCAGCAGCGGATCCAGGGATTTCGGGTATGGCTACACCTTC.

The chain joins TRBV29-1 to TRBJ1-2; D perhaps matches TRBD1 (6 bases). CDR1 and CDR2 from the germline V gene are SQVTM and ANQGSEA. Trimming removed 4 bases at V and 8 bases at J, with 11 bases between. This CDR3 is 11 amino acids long. CDR3 DNA sequence: TGCAGCGTTGCAGGGGTAGTAGGCTACACCTTC. Its translation: CSVAGVVGYTF.

The chain couples TRBV6-1 to TRBJ1-3; unclear D gene. Germline V gene data show CDR1 as MNHNS and CDR2 as SASEGT. V was trimmed by 7 bases and J by 8 bases, leaving 15 bases between them. There are 13 residues in the CDR3. CDR3 in amino acids: CASTDRYGYTIYF. The CDR3 DNA follows: TGTGCCAGCACCGATCGCTATGGCTACACCATATATTTT.

Concerning this clonotype itself: One junction end does not reproduce the germline sequence, and a read error may be involved. The V gene is TRBV10-3, the J gene TRBJ2-7; D possibly matches TRBD1 or TRBD2 (5 bases each). Germline values: CDR1 ENHRY, CDR2 SYGVKD. The CDR3 spans 14 residues. The CDR3, as DNA: TGTGCCACCAGTGAGGGGTTTGGGGCCTACGAGCAGTACTTC. Translation gives CATSEGFGAYEQYF.

In regard to this clonotype: At one end, the junction sequence differs from germline, possibly due to a read error. In DNA form, the CDR3 reads TGTGCCAGTGGAGCTGCCCTAGACACTGAAGCTTTCTTT. Its protein is CASGAALDTEAFF. The V gene is TRBV10-1, the J gene TRBJ1-1; the D is unclear. Germline V gives CDR1 WNHNN, CDR2 SYGVQD (reference sequence). The CDR3 has 13 amino acids.

Worth noting for this clonotype: A much more abundant neighbour one base away suggests this may be a read error. V is TRBV11-1 and J is TRBJ2-7, with D uncertain. V lost 0 bases, J lost 0 bases, and 12 bases lay in between. CDR1 SGHAT and CDR2 FQDESV come from the germline V gene (reference sequence). The CDR3 sequence is 16 residues long. The chain's CDR3 is CASSLASQAGSYEQYF. The CDR3 bases are TGTGCCAGCAGCTTAGCGTCGCAGGCTGGCTCCTACGAGCAGTACTTC.

This clonotype has more than one count but fewer than ten. The CDR3 DNA follows: TGTGCCAGCAGCCTACTCTGGAACACTGAAGCTTTCTTT. Residues: CASSLLWNTEAFF. The chain couples TRBV12-3 or TRBV12-4 to TRBJ1-1; D is undetermined. Trimming removed 6 bases at V and 1 base at J, with 9 bases between. The CDR3 contains 13 residues.

This clonotype was found once. This chain joins TRBV12-3 or TRBV12-4 and TRBJ1-5; 10 nucleotides match TRBD1. The CDR3 loop spans 14 amino acids. Germline trimming cut 5 bases from V and 11 bases from J; bases unmatched to any gene: 9. CDR3 residues: CASSATGGLETQHF. In DNA, the CDR3 is TGTGCCAGCAGTGCGACAGGGGGCCTGGAGACCCAGCATTTT.

The rearrangement uses TRBV7-9 and TRBJ2-5; TRBD1 matches 11 bases. The CDR3 spans 16 residues. The V gene's germline CDR1 is SEHNR and CDR2 FQNEAQ (reference sequence). After removal of 4 bases from V and 5 bases from J, the junction contained 9 bases not matched to a gene. The CDR3 nucleotides read TGTGCCAGCAGCTCTTCCGGGACAGGGGGTGGCGAGACCCAGTACTTC. Protein product: CASSSSGTGGGETQYF.

This clonotype was seen a handful of times. J is TRBJ1-1 and V is TRBV7-9; D is ambiguous. The germline gives CDR1 SEHNR, CDR2 FQNEAQ (reference sequence). The CDR3 loop spans 15 amino acids. V was shortened by 1 base and J by 0 bases, with 9 bases between the two germline ends. CDR3 loop: CASSLGVGMNTEAFF. The CDR3 DNA follows: TGTGCCAGCAGCTTAGGGGTCGGGATGAACACTGAAGCTTTCTTT.

About this clonotype: A read error may be the cause here, since a much bigger clone is one base away. This likely comes from a read error, as the CDR3 has no conserved phenylalanine or tryptophan at its end. The gene calls are TRBV6-6 and TRBJ1-1; 7 bases are shared with TRBD1. CDR1 MNHNY and CDR2 SVGAGI come from the germline V gene (reference sequence). The CDR3 has 14 residues. V was pared by 6 bases and J by 3 bases, with 7 bases of the junction left unmatched. CDR3 in DNA: TGTGCCAGCAGCTTAGGGACAGTTGACACTGAAGCTTTCCTT. Translating gives CASSLGTVDTEAFL.

This chain uses TRBV2 with TRBJ1-4; D is possibly TRBD1 (5 bases). This CDR3 has 15 residues. Germline V lookup: CDR1 SNHLY, CDR2 FYNNEI. Trimming removed 6 bases at V and 6 bases at J, with 17 bases between. CDR3 in amino acids: CASSFKTGADEKLFF. The CDR3 DNA reads as TGTGCCAGCAGCTTCAAAACAGGAGCCGATGAAAAACTGTTTTTT.

The chain has TRBV29-1 and TRBJ1-5; 9 nucleotides line up with TRBD1. Per the germline V gene, CDR1 is SQVTM and CDR2 is ANQGSEA. The junction had 7 bases not matched to a gene; V was cut back by 6 bases and J by 7 bases. There are 13 residues in the CDR3. The CDR3 region has the DNA TGCAGCGTCTTGTTAGGGACAGGGCAGCCCCAGCATTTT. Encoded protein: CSVLLGTGQPQHF.

The sample holds many counts of this clonotype. The V call is TRBV15, the J call TRBJ2-7, with TRBD2 identical over 7 bases. CDR1 and CDR2 from the germline V gene are LNHNV and YYDKDF (reference sequence). V was clipped by 3 bases and J by 3 bases; unmatched bases: 2. This CDR3 is built from 13 residues. CDR3 DNA: TGTGCCACCAGCAGGCGGGGGTTCTACGAGCAGTACTTC. Protein: CATSRRGFYEQYF.

The rearrangement uses TRBV2 and TRBJ2-6; D unclear. The CDR3 covers 14 residues. Trimming stripped 4 bases from V and 3 bases from J, with 7 bases between. The germline V gene encodes CDR1 SNHLY and CDR2 FYNNEI. For the CDR3, the DNA is TGTGCCAGCAGTGCGGATTATGGGGCCAACGTCCTGACTTTC. This encodes CASSADYGANVLTF.

This rearrangement joins TRBV6-2 or TRBV6-3 to TRBJ1-4, with D perhaps TRBD1 (5 bases). CDR1 MNHEY and CDR2 SVGEGT come from the germline V gene. This CDR3 contains 13 residues. Trimming removed 4 bases at V and 10 bases at J, with 13 bases between. CDR3 protein: CASSSLTAGKLFF. The DNA of the CDR3 is TGTGCCAGCAGTTCCCTGACAGCTGGAAAACTGTTTTTT.